A single sample is the source of the 17 T cell receptor beta chains below, sequenced in a study of HIV-infected patients and healthy controls. TCRdb reanalysed the 5' RACE reads using MiXCR and keeps one entry per CDR3 protein. Among roughly 70,000 distinct CDR3 sequences, approximately 15% were seen once, and the ten largest hold approximately 5%. Sequencing used CD4+ T cells from blood. The receptors shown here come from a human donor in good health.

This clonotype was counted between two and nine times. The chain recombines TRBV6-2 or TRBV6-3 with TRBJ1-6, with D unresolved. This CDR3 is built from 14 residues. Germline V CDR1 and CDR2: MNHEY, SVGEGT. Trimming cost V 4 bases and J 11 bases, with 15 bases left between them. This CDR3 reads CASSLEPSRTPLHF. DNA for the CDR3: TGTGCCAGCAGTTTGGAGCCTTCTCGGACACCCCTCCACTTT.

The V and J genes are TRBV24-1 and TRBJ1-5, with unresolved D. V was trimmed by 6 bases and J by 0 bases, leaving 11 bases between them. The germline CDR1 and CDR2 sequences are KGHDR and SFDVKD. There are 15 residues in the CDR3. Written as DNA, the CDR3 is TGTGCCACCAGTCCCGGTTTCGGTAGCAATCAGCCCCAGCATTTT. This codes for CATSPGFGSNQPQHF.

The chain carries TRBV6-2 or TRBV6-3 and TRBJ2-1; 9 nucleotides line up with TRBD2. The CDR3 runs 14 residues. V lost 3 bases and J lost 7; bases outside the gene matches: 4. Germline lookup yields CDR1 MNHEY and CDR2 SVGEGT. The chain's CDR3 is CASSYSSGVNEQFF. CDR3 DNA sequence: TGTGCCAGCAGTTATTCTAGCGGGGTTAATGAGCAGTTCTTC.

This clonotype occurred many times. The chain recombines TRBV5-5 with TRBJ1-5; no definite D call. Trimming stripped 0 bases from V and 4 bases from J, with 11 bases between. In germline, CDR1 is SGHKS, CDR2 YYEKEE (reference sequence). The CDR3 extends over 15 amino acids. Written as DNA, the CDR3 is TGTGCCAGCAGCTTGGAGACTTTGGAAAATCAGCCCCAGCATTTT. Translated, it gives CASSLETLENQPQHF. Variable domain in full (rest from reference TRBV5-5 and TRBJ1-5): DAGVTQSPTHLIKTRGQQVTLRCSPISGHKSVSWYQQVLGQGPQFIFQYYEKEERGRGNFPDRFSARQFPNYSSELNVNALLLGDSALYLCASSLETLENQPQHFGDGTRLSIL.

The V gene is TRBV7-2, the J gene TRBJ2-3; 8 nucleotides match TRBD2. CDR1 SGHTA and CDR2 FQGNSA come from the germline V gene. The CDR3 length is 16 residues. J was trimmed by 4 bases and V by 4 bases; bases with no gene match: 10. CDR3 amino acids: CASSSREAGWADTQYF. In nucleotides, the CDR3 is TGTGCCAGCAGCTCGCGGGAGGCGGGGTGGGCAGATACGCAGTATTTT.

This clonotype occurred many times. V and J are TRBV7-9 and TRBJ2-2; no clear D gene. Trimming shortened V by 2 bases and J by 4 bases, and 8 bases separated the two germline ends. The germline V gene has CDR1 SEHNR and CDR2 FQNEAQ (reference sequence). This CDR3 has 14 amino acids. CDR3 loop: CASSLLSVTGELFF. In nucleotides, the CDR3 is TGTGCCAGCAGCTTATTATCTGTCACCGGGGAGCTGTTTTTT.

V gene TRBV7-9 combines with J gene TRBJ2-7; tentative D call: TRBD2 (7 bases). CDR3 length: 16 amino acids. Germline V CDR1 and CDR2: SEHNR, FQNEAQ (reference sequence). V was pared by 5 bases and J by 1 base, with 18 bases between. In nucleotides, the CDR3 is TGTGCCAGCAGCGCCACACTAGCGACAGGATCCTACGAGCAGTACTTC. Its translation is CASSATLATGSYEQYF.

The chain has TRBV7-2 and TRBJ1-1; D unresolved. Germline V gene lookup returns CDR1 SGHTA and CDR2 FQGNSA. V was clipped by 3 bases and J by 2 bases, with 13 bases between them. The CDR3 length is 15 residues. The CDR3 spells CASSFGRTTNTEAFF. As DNA, the CDR3 is TGTGCCAGCAGCTTTGGACGGACGACAAACACTGAAGCTTTCTTT.

This clonotype was seen many times. The chain carries TRBV7-2 and TRBJ2-5, with 7 bases that match TRBD2. CDR3 length equals 14 residues. The trim removed 3 bases at V and 4 bases at J, leaving 5 bases unmatched. Germline V gene lookup returns CDR1 SGHTA and CDR2 FQGNSA. The CDR3 loop reads CASSFILAAETQYF. The CDR3 DNA reads TGTGCCAGCAGCTTTATTCTAGCGGCAGAGACCCAGTACTTC.

This clonotype has more than one count but fewer than ten. Here the CDR3 DNA reads TGTGCCAGCAGCTTAAACCCGGGACAGGCCACAGATACGCAGTATTTT. Translation gives CASSLNPGQATDTQYF. The rearrangement joins TRBV7-2 to TRBJ2-3, with 8 bases aligning to TRBD1. This CDR3 has 16 residues. J lost 2 bases, V lost 2 bases, and 6 bases had no gene match. Germline lookup yields CDR1 SGHTA and CDR2 FQGNSA.

The chain couples TRBV20-1 to TRBJ2-2; perhaps TRBD2 as D (6 bases). In germline, CDR1 is DFQATT, CDR2 SNEGSKA (reference sequence). CDR3 length: 13 residues. The V end lost 7 bases, the J end lost 7 bases, and 16 bases lay between the germline ends. In nucleotides, the CDR3 is TGCAGTGTTCCTAGCGTTATTCACGGGGAGCTGTTTTTT. It encodes CSVPSVIHGELFF.

This clonotype was observed a handful of times. V gene TRBV25-1 combines with J gene TRBJ1-5; TRBD1 matches at 7 bases. After removal of 1 base from V and 0 bases from J, the junction contained 9 bases not matched to a gene. The CDR3 extends over 18 amino acids. Germline lookup yields CDR1 MGHDK and CDR2 SYGVNS. Here the CDR3 DNA reads TGTGCCAGCAGTGAATGGGGACAGAACCGTCATAGCAATCAGCCCCAGCATTTT. Its translation is CASSEWGQNRHSNQPQHF.

The CDR3 spells CASSPRGGGGKSNYGYTF. The CDR3 DNA reads TGTGCCAGCAGCCCGCGCGGGGGTGGAGGCAAAAGTAACTATGGCTACACCTTC. The rearrangement links TRBV7-8 to TRBJ1-2; TRBD1 might be the D (5 bases). V dropped 5 bases and J dropped 1 base, with 23 bases sitting between them. CDR3 length equals 18 residues. Germline lookup yields CDR1 SGHVS and CDR2 FQNEAQ.

This clonotype was seen only a few times. The CDR3 bases are TGCAGTGCTAGGGTGGCGGGGGACAGCACAGATACGCAGTATTTT. It yields the protein CSARVAGDSTDTQYF. The V and J genes are TRBV20-1 and TRBJ2-3, with TRBD2 identical over 7 bases. The CDR3 spans 15 residues. Trimming removed 3 bases from V and 0 bases from J; junction bases left unmatched: 6. CDR1 is DFQATT, CDR2 SNEGSKA, per germline (reference sequence).

This clonotype was seen only a few times. This chain connects TRBV12-3 or TRBV12-4 to TRBJ2-3; 7 nucleotides align to TRBD2. There are 18 residues in the CDR3. Trimming took 6 bases from V and 2 from J; bases not matched to a gene: 17. The CDR3 here is CASRPEGAGGGSTDTQYF. CDR3 coding DNA: TGTGCCAGCAGGCCGGAAGGGGCTGGCGGGGGATCCACAGATACGCAGTATTTT.

The rearrangement links TRBV12-3 or TRBV12-4 to TRBJ2-1; the match to TRBD2 covers 10 bases. V dropped 3 bases and J dropped 5; count of bases not matched to a gene: 4. This CDR3 has 15 residues. For the CDR3, the DNA is TGTGCCAGCAGTTTTAGAACTAGCGGGGACAATGAGCAGTTCTTC. Translated: CASSFRTSGDNEQFF.

This clonotype was recorded a few times. This sequence joins TRBV20-1 and TRBJ1-2; D unclear. The CDR3 length is 15 residues. Per germline, CDR1 DFQATT and CDR2 SNEGSKA (reference sequence). V lost 7 bases, J lost 6 bases, and 24 bases lay in between. Here the CDR3 reads CSVQPTNTPSHGYTF. CDR3 in DNA: TGCAGTGTTCAACCTACCAACACCCCTAGTCATGGCTACACCTTC.